The entry below gives a single TCR beta chain sequence along with its context. The antigen remains unidentified. These data are taken from a study of cytomegalovirus exposure and HLA in healthy donors. Notes on the study in general: A list of roughly 160 TCR beta chains associated with cytomegalovirus was given. Being productive about 90% or about 30% of the time was typical of most TCR beta V segments in an earlier analysis. Immune exposure information available was restricted to CMV serostatus. Three of the chains that were CMV-associated were confirmed in vitro to be specific for CMV antigens.

PCR amplification relied on 60 Vbeta primers (plus 13 Jbeta primers). Method: immunoSEQ multiplex PCR; TCRdb's copy keeps in-frame clones and lacks some. The repertoire holds about 120,000 clones, with over 70% as singletons. This CDR3 is built from 15 residues. The germline V gene encodes CDR1 MGHDK and CDR2 SYGVNS. The V and J ends lost 4 bases and 5 bases, in that order; junction bases with no gene match: 6. Material for sequencing was PBMCs. The source is a man younger than 30 in good health and CMV-seropositive. V and J are TRBV25-1 and TRBJ2-5, with 11 bases matching TRBD1. This CDR3 reads CASSAGQGARETQYF. The CDR3 DNA is TGTGCCAGCAGTGCCGGACAGGGGGCTAGGGAGACCCAGTACTTC.